Sequencing of this T cell receptor (beta chain) was carried out in a study of CD8+CD57+ T cells in acquired aplastic anemia. Whole-study context: An average of roughly 3 ug of DNA was obtained from sorted CD4+ and CD8+ cells. Whole-study findings and limits: Common to patients and controls were twenty-nine CD8+ CDR3 sequences.

For CDR3 and TCR beta VDJ profiling, genomic DNA was the template used. TCRdb reanalysed the reads using MiXCR and keeps one entry per CDR3 protein. The sample carries a few hundred thousand distinct CDR3 sequences, 55% to 65% recorded once. Comments on this clonotype: Antigen specificity is unknown.

The sequencing sample was made of sorted CD4+, CD8+, or CD8+CD57+ T cells (not recorded which) from PBMCs. The sequence derives from a human donor with severe aplastic anemia or a healthy control (not recorded which).

The CDR3 DNA is TGCGCCAATGAAGACAGTATCAATCAGCCCCAGCATTTT. Translated, it gives CANEDSINQPQHF. This rearrangement joins TRBV10-1 to TRBJ1-5, with D perhaps TRBD1 (5 bases). Trimming removed 10 bases from V and 3 bases from J, with 13 bases in between. The V gene's germline CDR1 is WNHNN and CDR2 SYGVQD (reference sequence). This CDR3 contains 13 residues.